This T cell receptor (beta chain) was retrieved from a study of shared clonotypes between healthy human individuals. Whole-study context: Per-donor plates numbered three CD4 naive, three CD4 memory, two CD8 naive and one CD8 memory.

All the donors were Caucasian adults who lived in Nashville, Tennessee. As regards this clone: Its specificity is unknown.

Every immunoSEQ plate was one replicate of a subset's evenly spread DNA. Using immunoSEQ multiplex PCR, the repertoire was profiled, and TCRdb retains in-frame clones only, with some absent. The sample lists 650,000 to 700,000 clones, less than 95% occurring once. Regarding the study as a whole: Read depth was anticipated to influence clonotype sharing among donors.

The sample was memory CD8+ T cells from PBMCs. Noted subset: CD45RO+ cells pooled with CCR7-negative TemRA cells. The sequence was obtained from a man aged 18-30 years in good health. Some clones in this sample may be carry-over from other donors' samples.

The CDR3 spells CASSRLAPMNEQYF. CDR3 coding DNA: TGTGCCAGCAGCCGACTAGCCCCGATGAACGAGCAGTACTTC. This chain links TRBV2 with TRBJ2-7, with 7 bases lining up with TRBD2. V lost 6 bases, J lost 5 bases, and 10 bases stayed unmatched. This CDR3 spans 14 amino acids. From germline, CDR1 is SNHLY and CDR2 FYNNEI.